This TCR beta chain was obtained from a study of shared clonotypes between healthy human individuals. Germline assignment: CDR1 SGHTA and CDR2 FQGNSA. This CDR3 is 17 amino acids long. V lost 1 base to trimming and J lost 2 bases; unmatched junction nucleotides: 9. On this clone itself: What it binds is not known.

Study processing details: For the immunoSEQ data, sequences were junction-only without quality scores, so filtering differed. Profiled with immunoSEQ multiplex PCR; TCRdb holds only in-frame clones, not every one. That table is the source of V, J and clone size, and D and trimming were worked out from the DNA. The sample includes around 2,000,000 clones, 95% seen only once; the top ten take roughly 0.13%. Study-level points and caveats: Only blood samples were collected, and tissue repertoires likely differ. Several donors held approximately 5% of naive CD4 clonotypes in common.

This receptor was identified in a man between 18 and 35 years old in good health. This sequence joins TRBV7-2 and TRBJ2-7, with TRBD2 identical over 9 bases. Sample: naive CD4+ T cells sorted from blood. Subset specified: CD45RA+ positively selected. CDR3 region: CASSLGVPGLAAYEQYF. In DNA, the CDR3 is TGTGCCAGCAGCTTAGGGGTTCCGGGACTAGCCGCCTACGAGCAGTACTTC.